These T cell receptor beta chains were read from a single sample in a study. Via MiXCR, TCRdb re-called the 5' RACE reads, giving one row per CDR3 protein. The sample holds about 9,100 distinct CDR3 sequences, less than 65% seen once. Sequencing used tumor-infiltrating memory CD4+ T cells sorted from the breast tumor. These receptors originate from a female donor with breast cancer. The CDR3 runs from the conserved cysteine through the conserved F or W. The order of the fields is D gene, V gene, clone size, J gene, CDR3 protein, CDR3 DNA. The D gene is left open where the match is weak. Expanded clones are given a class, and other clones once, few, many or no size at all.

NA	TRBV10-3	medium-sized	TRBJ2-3	CAISELSTDTQYF	TGTGCCATCAGTGAGCTTTCCACAGATACGCAGTATTTT
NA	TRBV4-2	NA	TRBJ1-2	CASSQTQGLNNYGYTF	TGTGCCAGCAGCCAAACACAGGGTTTGAATAACTATGGCTACACCTTC
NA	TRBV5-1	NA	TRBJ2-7	CASSLHSGEQYF	TGCGCCAGCAGCTTGCACTCGGGCGAGCAGTACTTC
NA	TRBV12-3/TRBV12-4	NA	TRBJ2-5	CASSLGWGRHQETQYF	TGTGCCAGCAGTTTAGGATGGGGGAGACACCAAGAGACCCAGTACTTC
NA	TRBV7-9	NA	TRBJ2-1	CASSPLLLAPRKNEQFF	TGTGCCAGCAGCCCCCTCTTACTAGCTCCAAGAAAAAATGAGCAGTTCTTC
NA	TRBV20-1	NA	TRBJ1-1	CSARDLISNTEAFF	TGCAGTGCTAGAGATTTAATTTCGAACACTGAAGCTTTCTTT
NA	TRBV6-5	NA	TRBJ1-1	CASSYSEGDTPEAFF	TGTGCCAGTAGTTACTCGGAGGGAGATACGCCTGAAGCTTTCTTT
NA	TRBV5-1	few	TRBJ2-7	CASSLGQDPEQYF	TGCGCCAGCAGCTTGGGACAGGACCCCGAGCAGTACTTC
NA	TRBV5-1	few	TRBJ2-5	CASSLMGGFQETQYF	TGCGCCAGCAGCTTGATGGGGGGCTTTCAAGAGACCCAGTACTTC
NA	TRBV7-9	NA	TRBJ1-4	CASTKQYFNEKLFF	TGTGCCAGCACTAAACAGTACTTTAATGAAAAACTGTTTTTT
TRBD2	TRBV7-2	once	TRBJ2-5	CASSLLAGGPYQETQYF	TGTGCCAGCAGCCTGCTAGCGGGGGGGCCGTACCAAGAGACCCAGTACTTC
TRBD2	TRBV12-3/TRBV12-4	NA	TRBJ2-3	CASTVRDSGGQYF	TGTGCCAGCACCGTACGGGATAGCGGGGGCCAGTATTTT
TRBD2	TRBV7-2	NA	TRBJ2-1	CASSLAGSRAEQFF	TGTGCCAGCAGCCTAGCGGGCAGTCGGGCTGAGCAGTTCTTC
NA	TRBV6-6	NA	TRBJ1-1	CASGTPGNTEAFF	TGTGCCAGCGGAACCCCTGGAAACACTGAAGCTTTCTTT
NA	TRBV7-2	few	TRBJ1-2	CASSLEVGKQDGYTF	TGTGCCAGCAGCTTAGAGGTGGGCAAGCAAGATGGCTACACCTTC
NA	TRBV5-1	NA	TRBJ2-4	CASSLDRKNSIQYF	TGCGCCAGCAGCTTGGACAGGAAGAATTCCATTCAGTACTTC
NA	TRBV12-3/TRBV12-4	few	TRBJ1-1	CASSFTNTEAFF	TGTGCCAGCAGTTTCACCAACACTGAAGCTTTCTTT
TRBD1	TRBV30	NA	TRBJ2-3	CAWSGSTGGADTQYF	TGTGCCTGGAGTGGGTCGACAGGGGGCGCGGATACGCAGTATTTT
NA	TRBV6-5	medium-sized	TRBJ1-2	CASSYSPTGGRGYTF	TGTGCCAGCAGTTACTCACCTACCGGGGGTCGGGGCTACACCTTC
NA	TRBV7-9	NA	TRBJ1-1	CASSPPDGNTEAFF	TGTGCCAGCAGCCCCCCAGACGGGAACACTGAAGCTTTCTTT
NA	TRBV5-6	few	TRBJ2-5	CASSGGLARETQYF	TGTGCCAGCAGCGGAGGACTGGCCCGCGAGACCCAGTACTTC
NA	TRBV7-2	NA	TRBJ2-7	CASSLYYEQYF	TGTGCCAGCAGCCTATACTACGAGCAGTACTTC